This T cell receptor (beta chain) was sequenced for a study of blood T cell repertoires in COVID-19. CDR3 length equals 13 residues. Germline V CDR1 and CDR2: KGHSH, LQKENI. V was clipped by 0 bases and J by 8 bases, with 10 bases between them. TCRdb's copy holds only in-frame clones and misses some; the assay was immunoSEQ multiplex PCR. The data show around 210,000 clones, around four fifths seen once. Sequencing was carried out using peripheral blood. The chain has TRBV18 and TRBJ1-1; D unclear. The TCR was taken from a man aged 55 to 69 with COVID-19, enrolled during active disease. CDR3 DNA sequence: TGTGCCAGCTCACCACCGACTGCTTTAGAAGCTTTCTTT. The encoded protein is CASSPPTALEAFF.